The 21 T cell receptor beta chains given below trace back to one sample, sequenced in a study of blood T cell repertoires in COVID-19. Clones were read by immunoSEQ multiplex PCR, and TCRdb kept only the in-frame ones, dropping some. The table records about 24,000 clones, nearly 75% of them present only once. Sequences were obtained from peripheral blood. These TCRs come from a human donor in a cohort sampled during active or convalescent COVID-19.

The chain joins TRBV2 to TRBJ1-3; 7 positions agree with TRBD1. Germline CDR1 is SNHLY and CDR2 is FYNNEI. Trimming cost V 6 bases and J 0 bases; bases outside gene matches: 5. The CDR3 has 15 residues. Written as DNA, the CDR3 is TGTGCCAGCAGATCGACAGGGAGCTCTGGAAACACCATATATTTT. Encoded protein: CASRSTGSSGNTIYF.

Comment on this clone: Other DNA sequences of this sample code for an identical CDR3. The rearrangement links TRBV28 to TRBJ2-5; D possibly corresponds to TRBD2 (7 bases). V lost 2 bases to trimming and J lost 7 bases, with 11 bases between them. Germline V gene sequence: CDR1 MDHEN, CDR2 SYDVKM. The length of the CDR3 is 13 residues. The CDR3: CASSLNRGGTQYF. CDR3 nucleotides: TGTGCCAGCAGTTTAAATAGGGGGGGGACCCAGTACTTC.

About this clone: The junction departs from the called germline gene at one end, perhaps through a read error. The rearrangement uses TRBV6-5 and TRBJ2-5, with 9 bases matching TRBD1. From germline, CDR1 is MNHEY and CDR2 SVGAGI. The length of the CDR3 is 12 residues. The CDR3 sequence is CASSRRTGEVNF. In DNA form, the CDR3 reads TGTGCCAGCAGTCGACGGACAGGGGAGGTAAACTTC.

This chain links TRBV5-1 with TRBJ1-6; D is ambiguous. The ends were cut back, 0 bases at V and 7 bases at J, with 8 bases in the middle. The CDR3 covers 14 residues. Per germline, CDR1 SGHRS and CDR2 YFSETQ. CDR3 nucleotides: TGCGCCAGCAGCTTGGAAGGAGGGAATTCACCCCTCCACTTT. This sequence encodes CASSLEGGNSPLHF.

V usage is TRBV29-1 and J usage is TRBJ1-1; the D gene is possibly TRBD1 (6 bases). The germline gives CDR1 SQVTM, CDR2 ANQGSEA. The CDR3 has 12 residues. Between the trimmed V and J ends, which lost 4 bases and 6 bases, there was a span of 12 bases. The DNA for the CDR3 is TGCAGCGTTGTACAGGGTGCTTCTGAAGCTTTCTTT. Its protein is CSVVQGASEAFF.

The chain recombines TRBV5-1 with TRBJ2-1; 7 nucleotides agree with TRBD1. CDR3 size: 12 residues. The germline CDR1 and CDR2 sequences are SGHRS and YFSETQ. The ends lost 7 bases at V and 8 bases at J; junction bases unmatched: 6. The CDR3 sequence is CASSVGGYEQFF. CDR3 DNA: TGCGCCAGCTCGGTAGGGGGCTATGAGCAGTTCTTC.

This clone has a single count. This chain joins TRBV18 and TRBJ1-6, with 7 positions matching TRBD1. The CDR3 is made up of 14 amino acids. J was trimmed by 4 bases and V by 7 bases; bases with no gene match: 4. CDR1 and CDR2 (germline): KGHSH, LQKENI. CDR3 sequence reads: CASWRGQYNSPLHF. The CDR3 DNA reads as TGTGCCAGCTGGAGGGGGCAGTATAATTCACCCCTCCACTTT.

This clone is deemed medium-sized. V and J are TRBV4-1 and TRBJ2-2, with D possibly TRBD2 on 5 matching bases. Germline V gene sequence: CDR1 MGHRA, CDR2 YSYEKL. Trimming left V 0 bases short and J 1 base short, with 6 bases between. The CDR3 extends over 15 amino acids. CDR3 loop: CASSQDGMNTGELFF. For the CDR3, the DNA is TGCGCCAGCAGCCAAGACGGGATGAACACCGGGGAGCTGTTTTTT.

The chain joins TRBV29-1 to TRBJ2-1; unclear D gene. This CDR3 has 10 residues. V lost 6 bases to trimming and J lost 9 bases, with 9 bases between them. CDR1 and CDR2 from the germline V gene are SQVTM and ANQGSEA. The CDR3 nucleotides are TGCAGCGTATCGGGTGGTGAGCAGTTCTTC. It codes for CSVSGGEQFF.

The chain joins TRBV5-4 to TRBJ2-2; TRBD2 matches 11 bases. V shed 6 bases, J shed 2 bases, and the junction held 9 bases outside the gene matches. CDR1 and CDR2 from the germline V gene are SGHNT and YYREEE (reference sequence). The CDR3 spans 17 residues. CDR3 DNA sequence: TGTGCCAGCATTAGGGGGGGACTAGCGGACAACACCGGGGAGCTGTTTTTT. Protein product: CASIRGGLADNTGELFF.

The chain carries TRBV7-6 and TRBJ2-6; D gene uncertain. The V and J ends lost 5 bases and 2 bases respectively, with 19 bases between them. The germline V gene has CDR1 SGHVS and CDR2 FNYEAQ. This CDR3 has 18 residues. This chain's CDR3 is CASSQRSPPLAGANVLTF. The CDR3 bases are TGTGCCAGCAGCCAGCGTTCGCCACCTCTGGCTGGGGCCAACGTCCTGACTTTC.

The rearrangement joins TRBV9 to TRBJ1-4; TRBD1 might be the D (5 bases). The germline V gene has CDR1 SGDLS and CDR2 YYNGEE. Between the trimmed V and J ends, which lost 1 base and 3 bases, there was a span of 19 bases. The CDR3 has 18 residues. CDR3 loop: CASSVNIQGETPNEKLFF. CDR3 nucleotides: TGTGCCAGCAGCGTAAATATCCAGGGCGAAACCCCTAATGAAAAACTGTTTTTT.

This clone was observed a handful of times. This rearrangement joins TRBV5-1 to TRBJ2-3; weak D call: TRBD1 (6 bases). Germline lookup yields CDR1 SGHRS and CDR2 YFSETQ. The CDR3 consists of 16 residues. V was clipped by 6 bases and J by 2 bases, with 19 bases between them. The CDR3 coding sequence is TGCGCCAGCAAGGGGGAAAGGCCGGGTCCCACAGATACGCAGTATTTT. The encoded protein is CASKGERPGPTDTQYF.

This rearrangement joins TRBV19 to TRBJ1-5; D call uncertain. Germline loops: CDR1 LNHDA, CDR2 SQIVND (reference sequence). The CDR3 covers 14 residues. The V end lost 6 bases, the J end lost 2 bases, and 11 bases lay between the germline ends. The CDR3 here is CASSRVGGNQPQHF. Here the CDR3 DNA reads TGTGCCAGTAGCCGGGTCGGGGGCAATCAGCCCCAGCATTTT.

This chain links TRBV2 with TRBJ1-2; TRBD1 aligns across 12 bases. Per the germline V gene, CDR1 is SNHLY and CDR2 is FYNNEI. V was clipped by 6 bases and J by 0 bases; unmatched bases: 11. The CDR3 sequence is 18 residues long. The CDR3 spells CASRTTGTGGPANYGYTF. CDR3 sequence (DNA): TGTGCCAGCAGGACCACCGGGACAGGGGGCCCAGCTAACTATGGCTACACCTTC.

The rearrangement uses TRBV2 and TRBJ1-4; D uncertain. This CDR3 spans 13 amino acids. CDR1 is SNHLY, CDR2 FYNNEI, per germline. The V and J ends lost 4 bases and 5 bases respectively, with 8 bases between them. The CDR3 DNA sequence: TGTGCCAGCAGTGGGCCAGTCAATGAAAAACTGTTTTTT. It is translated as CASSGPVNEKLFF.

The CDR3 sequence: CASSPTSGRVEQYF. CDR3 bases: TGTGCCAGCAGCCCGACTAGCGGGAGGGTCGAGCAGTACTTC. The chain joins TRBV5-4 to TRBJ2-7, with 14 positions matching TRBD2. After removal of 4 bases from V and 6 bases from J, the junction contained 3 bases not matched to a gene. The CDR3 covers 14 residues. CDR1 and CDR2 from the germline V gene are SGHNT and YYREEE (reference sequence).

In its sample, this clone was seen a few times. CDR3 sequence reads: CATSITSNYGYTF. The CDR3, as DNA: TGTGCCACCTCGATTACCAGTAACTATGGCTACACCTTC. The rearrangement links TRBV28 to TRBJ1-2; D remains unclear. The germline V and J ends were trimmed by 10 bases and 1 base, with 13 bases remaining between them. There are 13 residues in the CDR3. Looked up from germline, CDR1 is MDHEN and CDR2 is SYDVKM.

This clone is judged medium-sized. The rearrangement uses TRBV27 and TRBJ2-7; 11 bases match TRBD2. This CDR3 region has 15 residues. The J segment lost 1 base and the V segment lost 8 bases, leaving 7 bases of the junction unmatched. Germline assignment: CDR1 MNHEY and CDR2 SMNVEV (reference sequence). As DNA, the CDR3 is TGTGCCAGCTCCGGGACTAGCGGCTTGTCCTACGAGCAGTACTTC. Translated, it gives CASSGTSGLSYEQYF.

This clone counts as medium-sized. CDR3 bases: TGTGCCAGCAACGCGGGGGCGAAGGATGGATACGAGCAGTACTTC. Protein sequence: CASNAGAKDGYEQYF. This chain connects TRBV7-9 to TRBJ2-7; a possible D gene is TRBD2 (7 bases). In germline, CDR1 is SEHNR, CDR2 FQNEAQ (reference sequence). This CDR3 region has 15 residues. V was clipped by 7 bases and J by 4 bases, with 20 bases between them.

The chain is built from TRBV4-2 and TRBJ2-7; D possibly corresponds to TRBD1 (5 bases). Germline V CDR1 and CDR2: LGHNA, YNFKEQ. The CDR3 extends over 15 amino acids. V gave up 5 bases and J gave up 0 bases, with 14 bases separating them. The CDR3 is CASSFGHPDSYEQYF. The CDR3 nucleotides read TGTGCCAGCAGCTTCGGACACCCGGACTCCTACGAGCAGTACTTC.